A selection of T cell receptor beta chains follows, all from one sample in a study of graft-versus-host responses after intestinal transplantation. No antigen is known for these receptors. TCRdb keeps only in-frame clones here, not all; method: immunoSEQ multiplex PCR. The table shows about 90,000 clones, with approximately 90% occurring only once. The sample consisted of unstimulated CD4+ T cells sorted from spleen or lymph node cells, taken before transplant. The receptors derive from a human donor who was the organ donor for an intestinal transplant. The CDR3 runs from the conserved cysteine through the conserved F or W. The order of the fields is D gene, J gene, V gene, clone size, CDR3 DNA, CDR3 protein. The D gene is left open where the match is weak. Clone size is shown for a subset of rows, as once, few, many or a class of expanded clone.

NA | TRBJ2-1 | TRBV18 | NA | TGTGCCAGCTCACCCCGACAGGTGGACAATGAGCAGTTCTTC | CASSPRQVDNEQFF
TRBD2 | TRBJ2-7 | TRBV5-4 | once | TGTGCCAGCAGCTCGGGACTAGCGGGGAATGGGGCCTACGAGCAGTACTTC | CASSSGLAGNGAYEQYF
NA | TRBJ2-1 | TRBV20-1 | NA | TGCAGTGCTTCGCGCCTAAGAAAGCAGTTCTTC | CSASRLRKQFF
NA | TRBJ2-1 | TRBV7-2 | NA | TGTGCCAGCAGCTTAAACTCGCCTATAAATGAGCAGTTCTTC | CASSLNSPINEQFF
NA | TRBJ1-3 | TRBV5-8 | NA | TGTGCCAGCAGCTTGGCCCACTCTAGCTCTGGAAACACCATATATTTT | CASSLAHSSSGNTIYF
TRBD2 | TRBJ2-5 | TRBV27 | NA | TGTGCCAGCAGTCCCGGACTAGCGGGGGGGAGGGAGACCCAGTACTTC | CASSPGLAGGRETQYF
TRBD2 | TRBJ2-5 | TRBV10-3 | NA | TGTGCCATCGGAAGACTAGCGGGAACTCAGACCCAGTACTTC | CAIGRLAGTQTQYF
TRBD1 | TRBJ2-7 | TRBV27 | NA | TGTGCCAGCAGTTTACGGACAGGGACTTACGAGCAGTACTTC | CASSLRTGTYEQYF
NA | TRBJ2-5 | TRBV5-1 | once | TGCGCCAGCAGGTGGTCGGGGACCCAGTACTTC | CASRWSGTQYF
TRBD2 | TRBJ2-1 | TRBV5-6 | NA | TGTGCCAGCAGCGGCGGGCATGGGACTAGCGGTTACAATGAGCAGTTCTTC | CASSGGHGTSGYNEQFF
TRBD1 | TRBJ1-5 | TRBV6-5 | NA | TGTGCCAGCAGTTATACAGGGGGCCCCAATCAGCCCCAGCATTTT | CASSYTGGPNQPQHF
NA | TRBJ2-5 | TRBV6-1 | NA | TGTGCCAGCAGTGCCCTACGGGTCGGGCAAGAGACCCAGTACTTC | CASSALRVGQETQYF
TRBD1 | TRBJ1-2 | TRBV28 | NA | TGTGCCAGCAGGGGACAGGGTAGAGCTAACTATGGCTACACCTTC | CASRGQGRANYGYTF
NA | TRBJ2-1 | TRBV29-1 | NA | TGCAGAATACATGGGGGCGCCTACAATGAGCAGTTCTTC | CRIHGGAYNEQFF
NA | TRBJ1-1 | TRBV5-1 | NA | TGCGCCAGCAGCTTGTCCCCACAAATGAACACTGAAGCTTTCTTT | CASSLSPQMNTEAFF
TRBD1 | TRBJ2-3 | TRBV7-9 | once | TGTGCCAGCAGCTTCGGACAGGGGCGCGTAGATACGCAGTATTTT | CASSFGQGRVDTQYF
TRBD1 | TRBJ2-7 | TRBV6-5 | NA | TGTGCCAGCAGAAGGGACAGGGGCTCCTACGAGCAGTACTTC | CASRRDRGSYEQYF
TRBD2 | TRBJ2-6 | TRBV5-4 | NA | TGTGCCAGCAGCCCGATCGGGGAGGGAGGTGGGGCCAACGTCCTGACTTTC | CASSPIGEGGGANVLTF
TRBD1 | TRBJ2-4 | TRBV5-6 | NA | TGTGCCAGCAGCTTAGGGGTCGGGACAGGGCGAAACATTCAGTACTTC | CASSLGVGTGRNIQYF
NA | TRBJ2-3 | TRBV29-1 | once | TGCAGCGTTGAGAGGCGGGTTCATGCAGATACGCAGTATTTT | CSVERRVHADTQYF
NA | TRBJ2-7 | TRBV18 | NA | TGTGCCAGCTCACAACCGGGCAGCCCCTACGAGCAGTACTTC | CASSQPGSPYEQYF
TRBD1 | TRBJ1-5 | TRBV11-3 | NA | TGTGCCAGCAGCGAACAGGGGAGTCAGCCCCAGCATTTT | CASSEQGSQPQHF
NA | TRBJ1-6 | TRBV18 | NA | TGTGCCAGCTCACCGCGGGTGGGCATCTCCTATAATCCACCCCTCCACTTT | CASSPRVGISYNPPLHF
TRBD1 | TRBJ1-5 | TRBV27 | NA | TGTGCCAGCAGCTACCGACAGGGGTCCAATCAGCCCCAGCATTTT | CASSYRQGSNQPQHF
TRBD1 | TRBJ2-7 | TRBV5-6 | few | TGTGCCAGCAGCTTGTTCGGACAGGGCGACGAGCAGTACTTC | CASSLFGQGDEQYF
TRBD1 | TRBJ2-1 | TRBV29-1 | NA | TGCAGCACAGGGGGCAGAGACAATGAGCAGTTCTTC | CSTGGRDNEQFF
NA | TRBJ2-1 | TRBV4-3 | NA | TGCGCCAGCAGCCAAGATCCCAGGGGCTCGTCCTCCTACAATGAGCAGTTCTTC | CASSQDPRGSSSYNEQFF
TRBD2 | TRBJ2-1 | TRBV28 | NA | TGTGCCAGCAGTTTGATCAGCGGGGTAGCGGGCTCCCTTGGCAATGAGCAGTTCTTC | CASSLISGVAGSLGNEQFF
NA | TRBJ2-5 | TRBV11-2 | NA | TGTGCCAGCAGCCGGGGAGAGACCCAGTACTTC | CASSRGETQYF
NA | TRBJ2-3 | TRBV5-4 | NA | TGTGCCAGCAGATTGGAGGGGGCAGGTACGCAGTATTTT | CASRLEGAGTQYF
NA | TRBJ1-2 | TRBV6-4 | NA | TGTGCCAGCAGTGAGGTTTTCCGCAGCTACGGGAATGGCTACACCTTC | CASSEVFRSYGNGYTF
TRBD1 | TRBJ2-1 | TRBV7-9 | few | TGTGCCAGCAGCTCCGGGACAGTTCTCTACAATGAGCAGTTCTTC | CASSSGTVLYNEQFF
TRBD2 | TRBJ2-7 | TRBV10-2 | NA | TGCGCCAGCAGTGGGACTAGCGGGAAAACCTACGAGCAGTACTTC | CASSGTSGKTYEQYF
NA | TRBJ2-2 | TRBV7-9 | NA | TGTGCCAGCAGCATTAATTTAGCCGGGGAGCTGTTTTTT | CASSINLAGELFF
TRBD2 | TRBJ2-5 | TRBV7-8 | few | TGTGCCAGCAGCTTCGCGGGAGCTCGTGAGACCCAGTACTTC | CASSFAGARETQYF
TRBD2 | TRBJ2-3 | TRBV18 | NA | TGTGCCAGCTCACCCTCCCGGACTAGCGGGCAGGTGGGCACAGATACGCAGTATTTT | CASSPSRTSGQVGTDTQYF
NA | TRBJ2-1 | TRBV2 | few | TGTGCCAGCAGGCGCCACCGGGACTACAATGAGCAGTTCTTC | CASRRHRDYNEQFF
TRBD2 | TRBJ2-3 | TRBV7-2 | NA | TGTGCCAGCAGCTTAGCGCGCGGGAGCCCAGATACGCAGTATTTT | CASSLARGSPDTQYF
NA | TRBJ2-3 | TRBV9 | NA | TGTGCCAGCAGCGTGGCTCTCACAGATACGCAGTATTTT | CASSVALTDTQYF
NA | TRBJ2-7 | TRBV11-3 | NA | TGTGCCAGCAGCTTTTCCACGCCAGGGGGGAGCGAGCAGTACTTC | CASSFSTPGGSEQYF
NA | TRBJ1-3 | TRBV4-1 | few | TGCGCCAGCAGCCAAGATGGAGGGGTGGGAAACACCATATATTTT | CASSQDGGVGNTIYF
TRBD1 | TRBJ1-2 | TRBV4-3 | NA | TGCGCCAGCAGCCAGGGGACAGGGGACTATGGCTACACCTTC | CASSQGTGDYGYTF
TRBD2 | TRBJ2-2 | TRBV28 | NA | TGTGCCAGCACCAGTGGGGGGGTCACCGGGGAGCTGTTTTTT | CASTSGGVTGELFF
NA | TRBJ2-3 | TRBV4-2 | NA | TGTGCCAGCAGCCAAGATGTTCAGGGAAGAGCAGATACGCAGTATTTT | CASSQDVQGRADTQYF
TRBD2 | TRBJ2-7 | TRBV5-1 | NA | TGCGCCAGCAGCTTCCGGGGAGAACTAGCGGGGGTCTCCTACGAGCAGTACTTC | CASSFRGELAGVSYEQYF
NA | TRBJ2-1 | TRBV7-2 | NA | TGTGCCAGCAGCTACCGGACTTCTACCTACAATGAGCAGTTCTTC | CASSYRTSTYNEQFF
NA | TRBJ2-7 | TRBV11-3 | NA | TGTGCCAGCAGCTTAGGTGCGGGCGCCTACGAGCAGTACTTC | CASSLGAGAYEQYF
NA | TRBJ2-1 | TRBV29-1 | NA | TGCAGCGTTGGGGGATCTTCCCAGGGCTCCTACAATGAGCAGTTCTTC | CSVGGSSQGSYNEQFF
TRBD2 | TRBJ2-3 | TRBV10-3 | NA | TGTGCCATCAGCACCGGGACTAGCGGCACAGATACGCAGTATTTT | CAISTGTSGTDTQYF
TRBD1 | TRBJ1-4 | TRBV6-5 | NA | TGTGCCAGCACCACCGGGACAGGGTTTAAAAAACTGTTTTTT | CASTTGTGFKKLFF